This T cell receptor (beta chain) appears in the sequencing data of a study of T cells after yellow fever vaccination. This clonotype was seen repeatedly, ten times or more. Losses at the gene ends were 4 bases for V and 2 bases for J; bases not matched to a gene: 3. This CDR3 is built from 15 residues. The V gene's germline CDR1 is SGDLS and CDR2 YYNGEE. TCRdb called the 5' RACE reads again in MiXCR, with one record for every CDR3 protein. The sample consists of some 670,000 distinct CDR3 sequences, over 9% of them appearing once. V and J are TRBV9 and TRBJ2-1; TRBD2 matches 10 bases. This specimen was PBMCs, taken on the day of the yellow fever booster vaccination. The clonotype originates from a man aged 25 to 40 who received the YFV17D yellow fever vaccine. CDR3 region: CASSIAGGTYNEQFF. Here the CDR3 DNA reads TGTGCCAGCAGCATAGCGGGAGGCACCTACAATGAGCAGTTCTTC.